The 3 T cell receptor beta chains below all came from one sample that was sequenced in a study of T cell responses to AZD1222 COVID-19 vaccine. Assay used: immunoSEQ multiplex PCR; TCRdb lists only in-frame clones, some missing. The table lists approximately 150,000 clones, 90% to 95% of them singletons. The sample was peripheral blood, taken on day 0 of AZD1222 vaccination. The receptors originated from an adult in good health.

The chain uses TRBV9 and TRBJ1-2; TRBD1 is a possible D gene (5 bases). CDR3 size: 13 residues. The V end was cut by 0 bases, the J end by 4 bases, with 7 bases between. Germline V CDR1 and CDR2: SGDLS, YYNGEE. This chain's CDR3 is CASSVGTIYGYTF. CDR3 coding DNA: TGTGCCAGCAGCGTAGGGACAATCTATGGCTACACCTTC.

This chain links TRBV5-5 with TRBJ2-4; D might be TRBD2 (6 bases). The CDR3 sequence is 14 residues long. Germline values: CDR1 SGHKS, CDR2 YYEKEE (reference sequence). V shed 4 bases and J shed 7 bases, with 15 bases lying between them. The CDR3 region has the DNA TGTGCCAGCAGCACCGGACCGGGGGTCAACATTCAGTACTTC. This gives the protein CASSTGPGVNIQYF.

The chain employs TRBV5-1 and TRBJ1-2, with TRBD1 matching over 7 bases. The CDR3 is 13 amino acids. V shed 4 bases and J 2 bases; nucleotides not matched to a gene: 2. CDR1 SGHRS and CDR2 YFSETQ come from the germline V gene. The CDR3 is CASSPGQNYGYTF. The CDR3 coding sequence is TGCGCCAGCAGCCCGGGACAGAACTATGGCTACACCTTC.